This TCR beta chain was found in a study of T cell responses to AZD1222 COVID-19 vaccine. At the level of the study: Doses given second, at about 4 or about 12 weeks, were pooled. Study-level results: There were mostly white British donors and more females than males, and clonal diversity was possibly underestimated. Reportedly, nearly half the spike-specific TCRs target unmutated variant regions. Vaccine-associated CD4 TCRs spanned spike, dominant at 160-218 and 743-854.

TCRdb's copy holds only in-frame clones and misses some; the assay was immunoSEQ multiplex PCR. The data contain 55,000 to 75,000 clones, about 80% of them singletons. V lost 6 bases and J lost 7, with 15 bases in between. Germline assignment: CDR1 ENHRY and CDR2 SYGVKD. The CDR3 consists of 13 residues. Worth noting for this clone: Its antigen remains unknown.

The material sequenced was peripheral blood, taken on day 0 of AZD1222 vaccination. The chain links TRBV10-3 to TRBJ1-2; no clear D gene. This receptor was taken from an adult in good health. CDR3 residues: CAIRDDTISGYTF. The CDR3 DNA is TGTGCCATCAGAGATGACACGATAAGTGGCTACACCTTC.